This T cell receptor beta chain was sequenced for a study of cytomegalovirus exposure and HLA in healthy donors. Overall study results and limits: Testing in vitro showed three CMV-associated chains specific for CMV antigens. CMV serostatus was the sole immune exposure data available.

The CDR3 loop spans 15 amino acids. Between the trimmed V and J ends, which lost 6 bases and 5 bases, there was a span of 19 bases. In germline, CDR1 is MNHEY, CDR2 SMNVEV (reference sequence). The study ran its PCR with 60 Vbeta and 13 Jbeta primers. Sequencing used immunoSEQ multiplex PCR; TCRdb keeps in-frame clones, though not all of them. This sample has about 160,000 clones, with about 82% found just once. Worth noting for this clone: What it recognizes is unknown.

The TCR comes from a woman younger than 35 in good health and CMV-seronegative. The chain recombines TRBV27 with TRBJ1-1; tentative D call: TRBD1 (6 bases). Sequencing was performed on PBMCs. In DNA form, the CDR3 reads TGTGCCAGCAGACCTGGAGGGGGGGGACGGACTGAAGCTTTCTTT. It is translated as CASRPGGGGRTEAFF.